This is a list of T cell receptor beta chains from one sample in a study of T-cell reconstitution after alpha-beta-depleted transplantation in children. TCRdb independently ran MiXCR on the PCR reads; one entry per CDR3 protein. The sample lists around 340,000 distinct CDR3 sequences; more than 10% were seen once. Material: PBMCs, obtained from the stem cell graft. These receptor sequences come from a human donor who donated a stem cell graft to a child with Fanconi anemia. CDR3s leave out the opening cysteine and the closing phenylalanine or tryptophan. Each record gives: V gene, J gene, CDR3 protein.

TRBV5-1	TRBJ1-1	ASSLVPTMETF
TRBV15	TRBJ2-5	ATSAPGTVETQY
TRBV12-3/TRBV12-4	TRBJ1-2	ASSLAGRSTYGYT
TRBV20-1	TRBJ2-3	SAMGTSSKGSTDTQY
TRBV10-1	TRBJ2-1	ASSGWTGEKENEQF
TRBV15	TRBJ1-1	ATSRDSSSEAF
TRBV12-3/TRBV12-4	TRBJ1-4	ASTERGAIEKLF
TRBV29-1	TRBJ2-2	SGGRNTGELF
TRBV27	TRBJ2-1	ASSSHGTYGIANEQF
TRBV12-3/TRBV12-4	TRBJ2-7	ASTNSLAGRYEQY
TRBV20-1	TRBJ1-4	SAPGRGNEKLF
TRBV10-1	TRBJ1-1	ASSESTAAEAF
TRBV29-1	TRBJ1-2	SVEYLNGYT
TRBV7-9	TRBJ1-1	ASSLAGSLLTEAF
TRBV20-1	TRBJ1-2	SAEVRSDYGYT
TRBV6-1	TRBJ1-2	ASSDRGRNGYT
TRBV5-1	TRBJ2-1	ASSLRTSGASREQF
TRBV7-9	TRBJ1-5	ASSWGQRGDQPQH
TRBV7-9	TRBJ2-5	ASSQGLAAGETQY
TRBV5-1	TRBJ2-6	ASSLTTGRISGANVLT
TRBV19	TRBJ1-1	ASTFIRGQGYGTEAF
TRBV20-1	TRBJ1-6	SAVQVVGSNSPLH
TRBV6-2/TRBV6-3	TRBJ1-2	ASSYGGAVSYGYT
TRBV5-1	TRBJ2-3	ASSLEGTDTQY
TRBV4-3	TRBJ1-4	ASSQGWPGTGISNEKLF
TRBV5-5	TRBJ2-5	ASSLNWETQY
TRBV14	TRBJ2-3	ASSRQTGGSTDTQY
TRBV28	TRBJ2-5	ASSSPRGELETQY
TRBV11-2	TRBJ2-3	ASSFTGEDTQY
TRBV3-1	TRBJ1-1	ASSRPGHLNTEAF